The sequence of this T cell receptor beta chain was determined in a study of T cells after yellow fever vaccination. The CDR3 totals 14 residues. V was clipped by 3 bases and J by 6 bases, with 17 bases between them. Per the germline V gene, CDR1 is SQVTM and CDR2 is ANQGSEA. This clonotype has more than one count but fewer than ten. Template switching with 5'RACE generated the TCR cDNA and added a universal primer site and UMIs. From the 5' RACE reads, TCRdb called clonotypes with MiXCR, one entry per CDR3 protein. The sample has 400,000 to 650,000 distinct CDR3 sequences, roughly 22% seen once. The sample in question was PBMCs, obtained 20 to 25 days after the first yellow fever vaccination. V gene TRBV29-1 combines with J gene TRBJ2-5, with D maybe TRBD1 (6 bases). The sequence came from a man aged 18 to 29 who received the YFV17D yellow fever vaccine. CDR3 coding DNA: TGCAGCGTTGAGGGGCAGGGGTATGGACAGACCCAGTACTTC. This encodes CSVEGQGYGQTQYF.